This paragraph covers one T cell receptor beta chain sequence. The sample originates from a study of blood T cell repertoires in COVID-19. Turning to the study itself: From T cells, B-cell-depleted T cells, or PBMCs came the material, which was cDNA or gDNA.

Germline CDR1 and CDR2: SGHTA and FQGNSA. Trimming stripped 3 bases from V and 6 bases from J, with 15 bases between. This CDR3 has 15 residues. Generated by immunoSEQ multiplex PCR, the TCRdb table keeps only in-frame clones and is missing some. The sample has some 50,000 clones; roughly 86% are singletons. This sequence was found in a woman aged 55-75 years with acute or convalescent COVID-19. The source material was peripheral blood. The genes are TRBV7-2 and TRBJ1-5; D is unresolved. This CDR3 reads CASSFRVENSQPQHF. For the CDR3, the DNA is TGTGCCAGCAGCTTTCGAGTGGAGAATAGTCAGCCCCAGCATTTT.